The T cell receptor (beta chain) under discussion was sequenced for a study of T cells expressing NK-cell markers (dated by TCRdb to 2018 to 2020). With regard to the full study: Seven or eight donors provided sorted CD3+CD56+NKG2C+, CD3+CD56+NKG2C- and CD3+CD56-NKG2C+ T-cell subsets, whose TCR beta-chain repertoires were profiled. Among the eight sequenced donors, only one was HCMV-seronegative, while the other seven were HCMV-seropositive. Randomly selected healthy volunteers, three men and five women, were used as the eight sequenced donors. Illumina HiSeq 2000/2500, MiSeq or NextSeq was used to sequence libraries as 2 x 150 bp reads. Here is what the overall study found, with its caveats: Those dominant clonotypes were again the most abundant among CD3+CD56-NKG2C+ cells in a few donors, at about 25-60.1%. In more than five donors, the dominant CD3+CD56+NKG2C+ clonotypes were found to rank among the top 10 CD8+ clonotypes and to make up 1.0-7.0% of CD8+ T cells. Whether the expanded NKG2C-expressing T cell clones were specific for HCMV antigens was left unclear.

Details on this clonotype: Which antigen it targets is not known.

For sequencing, an Illumina HiSeq 2000 was employed. TCR beta cDNA libraries were prepared using 5'RACE template switching, which introduced a universal primer site and unique molecular identifiers. cDNA synthesis was primed from the TCR beta constant segment, followed by two successive PCR amplification steps. In the paper's pipeline: Reads were demultiplexed and grouped by UMI with MIGEC, and clonotypes were assembled and quantified with MiTCR. To exclude erroneous sequences, any TCR cDNA sequence not supported by at least two reads was discarded. The tcR package was used for downstream repertoire analysis, with clonotypes matched between fractions based on CDR3 nucleotide sequence plus V segment. VDJmatch was used to annotate antigen specificity against VDJdb, with one amino acid substitution in CDR3 permitted. The reads underwent TCRdb reprocessing, giving one record for each CDR3 protein sequence and no DNA. The V and J calls reflect TCRdb's pipeline rather than the authors' work. This sample's table carries 16,000 or so distinct CDR3 sequences. 50% to 70% of the sample lies in the top ten.

The CDR3 runs 12 residues from the cysteine to the phenylalanine. The DNA sequence is not available. CDR1 and CDR2 (ENHRY, SYGVKD) derive from the germline V gene. A commercial ELISA kit detecting HCMV-specific IgG in serum was used to determine HCMV serostatus. Ficoll density gradient centrifugation was used to isolate peripheral blood mononuclear cells from blood. Sequencing was carried out using blood T cells: a sorted CD56 or NKG2C T cell subset, CD4+ or CD8+ T cells, or bulk PBMC T cells (not recorded which). The sequence derives from a man between 18 and 69 years old in good health. This receptor chain uses TRBV10-3 and TRBJ2-7; TCRdb lists TRBD1, though no DNA is available to test this call. The CDR3 protein is CAISDRVGEQYF.